This is a list of T cell receptor beta chains from one sample in a study of blood T cells in healthy people across ages. TCRdb reprocessed the 5' RACE reads via MiXCR and lists one record per CDR3 protein. Among about 1 million distinct CDR3 sequences listed, 40% to 50% were seen once. The specimen sequenced was blood. These receptor sequences come from a woman aged 60-75 years in good health. Each CDR3 is given with its conserved first and last residue. The D gene is left open where the match is weak. Size values are once, few and many counts, or a class for expanded clones, and some rows have none.

16,.,.,TRBV4-2,TRBJ2-7,TGTGCCAGCAGCCAACACAGGAGTGGAAACTCCTACGAGCAGTACTTC,CASSQHRSGNSYEQYF
15,.,.,TRBV10-3,TRBJ1-4,TGTGCCATCAGTGTACAGGGTGGAACTAATGAAAAACTGTTTTTT,CAISVQGGTNEKLFF
13,.,.,TRBV7-6,TRBJ2-5,TGTGCCAGCAGCGTAATCAGGGGAGAGACCCAGTACTTC,CASSVIRGETQYF
15,few,TRBD1,TRBV4-2,TRBJ1-2,TGTGCCAGCAGCCCGGACAGGGGTTGGAACTATGGCTACACCTTC,CASSPDRGWNYGYTF
15,.,TRBD1,TRBV7-2,TRBJ1-2,TGTGCCAGCAGCCAGGGGGTGGGCAGGGATTATGGCTACACCTTC,CASSQGVGRDYGYTF
13,.,.,TRBV20-1,TRBJ2-7,TGCAGTGCAACCCGGGCCCTCCGGAGCGAGCAGTACTTC,CSATRALRSEQYF
13,few,.,TRBV14,TRBJ2-7,TGTGCCAGCAGCCCTATCCAGACTTACGAGCAGTACTTC,CASSPIQTYEQYF
15,.,.,TRBV28,TRBJ2-3,TGTGCCAGCAGCCCCCGGACAAGCATCACAGATACGCAGTATTTT,CASSPRTSITDTQYF
14,few,TRBD1,TRBV12-5,TRBJ2-3,TGTGCTAGTGGCTCGGACAGGGGACCGTATACGCAGTATTTT,CASGSDRGPYTQYF
12,few,.,TRBV18,TRBJ2-1,TGTGCCAGCTCATCTAACAGGGATGAGCAGTTCTTC,CASSSNRDEQFF
12,many,TRBD1,TRBV28,TRBJ1-5,TGTGCCAGCAGTTTAAGGGACAGAGCTTCGCATTTT,CASSLRDRASHF
14,.,TRBD2,TRBV10-3,TRBJ2-1,TGTGCCATCAGTGGACTAGCGGGAGACGATGGGCAGTTCTTC,CAISGLAGDDGQFF
16,many,TRBD2,TRBV7-2,TRBJ2-5,TGTGCCAGCAGCCCAGCCGGGACTAGCGGGAGATTCGCCCAGTACTTC,CASSPAGTSGRFAQYF
18,.,.,TRBV5-1,TRBJ2-3,TGCGCCAGTAGCTTGGAAAAAATCGGGACGGCACAGACAGATACGCAGTATTTT,CASSLEKIGTAQTDTQYF
15,.,.,TRBV11-2,TRBJ2-7,TGTGCCAGCAGCCCTTCTGGGACACGGACCTACGAGCAGTACTTC,CASSPSGTRTYEQYF
16,.,TRBD1,TRBV28,TRBJ2-5,TGTGCCAGCAGTTTGAGGGCCAGGGGGCGGGAAGAGACCCAGTACTTC,CASSLRARGREETQYF
12,few,.,TRBV7-9,TRBJ2-7,TGTGCCAGCACTAGGACAGATTACGAGCAGTACTTC,CASTRTDYEQYF
13,few,TRBD1,TRBV20-1,TRBJ2-3,TGCAGTGTAACTGGACAGGGGACAGATACGCAGTATTTT,CSVTGQGTDTQYF
14,once,.,TRBV11-2,TRBJ2-5,TGTACCAGCAGCTTCCTCGCCACTAAGGAGACCCAGTACTTC,CTSSFLATKETQYF
15,.,.,TRBV3-1,TRBJ1-5,TGTGCCAGCAGCCAAGGAATAAACGACAATCAGCCCCAGCATTTT,CASSQGINDNQPQHF
15,.,TRBD2,TRBV20-1,TRBJ2-7,TGCAGTGCTAGGGGACTAGCGGGGAAGAGTTACGAGCAGTACTTC,CSARGLAGKSYEQYF
14,few,.,TRBV29-1,TRBJ1-4,TGCAGCGCAACGCAGTATCCCACTAATGAAAAACTGTTTTTT,CSATQYPTNEKLFF
13,once,.,TRBV10-3,TRBJ2-7,TGTGCCATCAGTGAGGTAAGGGGAAGCGAGCAGTACTTC,CAISEVRGSEQYF
15,few,.,TRBV27,TRBJ2-7,TGTGCCACCCAAAGAGGGCAGGGCCTCTCCTACGAGCAGTACTTC,CATQRGQGLSYEQYF
13,.,.,TRBV6-1,TRBJ1-2,TGTGCCAGCAAGGTCAGGGAGGACTATGGCTACACCTTC,CASKVREDYGYTF
14,few,TRBD1,TRBV29-1,TRBJ1-1,TGCAGCGTTAACAGGGGGCGAAGGAACACTGAAGCTTTCTTT,CSVNRGRRNTEAFF
14,.,.,TRBV28,TRBJ2-5,TGTGCCAGCAGTTTCCTGGCTAGCTGGGAGACCCAGTACTTC,CASSFLASWETQYF
16,.,.,TRBV6-1,TRBJ1-2,TGTGCCAGCAGTGGCCAGGACAGACCTGATAACTATGGCTACACCTTC,CASSGQDRPDNYGYTF
14,.,.,TRBV3-1,TRBJ1-5,TGTGCCAGCAGCCAAGGGGGAGGGGGACAGCCCCAGCATTTT,CASSQGGGGQPQHF
14,few,TRBD2,TRBV11-2,TRBJ2-7,TGTGCCAGCAGCGAGAGCGGGAGGGCCTGGGAGCAGTACTTC,CASSESGRAWEQYF
14,.,.,TRBV10-3,TRBJ1-2,TGTGCCATCAGTGATTCTACCATGATCGGAGGCTACACCTTC,CAISDSTMIGGYTF
16,.,TRBD2,TRBV6-1,TRBJ2-1,TGTGCCAGCAGTGAAAGGGGGAGCGGGGGGAGGGATGAGCAGTTCTTC,CASSERGSGGRDEQFF
16,few,TRBD1,TRBV27,TRBJ2-7,TGTGCCAGCAGTCGAAAACCGGGACAGAGCTCCTACGAGCAGTACTTC,CASSRKPGQSSYEQYF
16,.,TRBD2,TRBV20-1,TRBJ2-7,TGCAGTGCTAGAATATATGGGACTAGCGGGAGAGGCGAGCAGTACTTC,CSARIYGTSGRGEQYF
17,.,TRBD2,TRBV5-1,TRBJ2-3,TGCGCCAGCAGCCGGGGACTAGCGGGGCCTAGCACAGATACGCAGTATTTT,CASSRGLAGPSTDTQYF